This record looks at one T cell receptor beta chain sequence and its context. Its matching antigen is unknown. CDR1 is SGDLS, CDR2 YYNGEE, per germline. V lost 5 bases and J lost 4; bases outside the gene matches: 5. CDR3 length: 15 residues. The protocol was immunoSEQ multiplex PCR, while the TCRdb copy is restricted to in-frame clones and leaves out a portion. The table includes 2,100,000 or so clones, under 97% detected once. This specimen comes from a study of shared clonotypes between healthy human individuals. General observations from the study: Richness estimates generally favored naive over memory subsets.

The receptor's source is a young man in good health. The chain recombines TRBV9 with TRBJ1-6, with 8 bases identical to TRBD1. Sequencing used naive CD4+ T cells sorted from blood. This sample's subset: CD45RA+ positively selected. CDR3 loop: CASRGTGTYNSPLHF. The CDR3 DNA reads as TGTGCCAGCAGAGGGACAGGAACGTATAATTCACCCCTCCACTTT. Drawing the rest from reference TRBV9 and TRBJ1-6, the complete variable domain is DSGVTQTPKHLITATGQRVTLRCSPRSGDLSVYWYQQSLDQGLQFLIQYYNGEERAKGNILERFSAQQFPDLHSELNLSSLELGDSALYFCASRGTGTYNSPLHFGNGTRLTVT.